This T cell receptor (beta chain) was identified in a study of blood T cell repertoires in COVID-19. Study information: Both acute and convalescent COVID-19 samples were obtained from the United States, Italy and Spain. In each case, the material was cDNA or gDNA derived from T cells, B-cell-depleted T cells, or PBMCs.

Looked up from germline, CDR1 is WNHNN and CDR2 is SYGVQD (reference sequence). The CDR3 contains 12 residues. V shed 8 bases and J shed 7 bases, with 11 bases lying between them. Original handling: The assay estimated nucleated cells by amplifying reference gene primers. Method: immunoSEQ multiplex PCR; TCRdb's copy keeps in-frame clones and lacks some. V and J calls plus clone size are reproduced from that table; the DNA served to infer D and trimming. The sample shows about 270,000 clones, roughly 79% of them seen only once. The TCR comes from a woman in her fifties or sixties with active or convalescent COVID-19. The source material was peripheral blood. This chain joins TRBV10-1 and TRBJ2-2; D not resolved. CDR3 in amino acids: CASGRAFGELFF. CDR3 in DNA: TGCGCCAGCGGAAGAGCGTTCGGGGAGCTGTTTTTT.